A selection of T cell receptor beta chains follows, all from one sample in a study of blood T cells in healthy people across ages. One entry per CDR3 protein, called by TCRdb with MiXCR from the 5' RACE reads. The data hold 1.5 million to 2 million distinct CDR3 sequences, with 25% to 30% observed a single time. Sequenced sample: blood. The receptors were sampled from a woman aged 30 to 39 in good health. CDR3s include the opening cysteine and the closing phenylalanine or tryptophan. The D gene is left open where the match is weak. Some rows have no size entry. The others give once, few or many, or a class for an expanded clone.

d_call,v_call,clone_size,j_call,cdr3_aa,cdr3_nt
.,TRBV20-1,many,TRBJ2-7,CSATGDKSYEQYF,TGCAGTGCTACCGGCGATAAGAGTTACGAGCAGTACTTC
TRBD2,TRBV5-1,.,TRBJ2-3,CASRRGSGADTQYF,TGCGCCAGCAGACGCGGGAGTGGGGCAGATACGCAGTATTTT
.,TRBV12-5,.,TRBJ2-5,CASGSPSGPATETQYF,TGTGCTAGCGGTTCGCCAAGCGGGCCCGCTACGGAGACCCAGTACTTC
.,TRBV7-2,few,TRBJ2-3,CASSLAVVSPDTQYF,TGTGCCAGCAGCTTAGCGGTGGTTTCCCCAGATACGCAGTATTTT
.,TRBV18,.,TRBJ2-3,CASSPNREQRDTQYF,TGTGCCAGCTCCCCGAATCGGGAGCAGCGCGATACGCAGTATTTT
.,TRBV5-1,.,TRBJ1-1,CASANSPDTEAFF,TGCGCCAGCGCGAACTCGCCGGACACTGAAGCTTTCTTT
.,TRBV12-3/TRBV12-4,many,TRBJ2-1,CASSTGGEQFF,TGTGCCAGCAGTACCGGTGGTGAGCAGTTCTTC
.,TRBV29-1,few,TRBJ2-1,CSVDGLGLLCNEQFF,TGCAGCGTTGACGGTCTCGGTCTTCTTTGCAATGAGCAGTTCTTC
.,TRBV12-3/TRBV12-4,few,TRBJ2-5,CASTSRVAETQYF,TGTGCCAGTACTTCGAGGGTCGCAGAGACCCAGTACTTC
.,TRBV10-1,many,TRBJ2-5,CASSESRGGGEETQYF,TGCGCCAGCAGTGAGTCAAGGGGTGGCGGGGAAGAGACCCAGTACTTC
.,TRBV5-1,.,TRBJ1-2,CASSLQGPGGNGYTF,TGCGCCAGTAGCTTGCAGGGTCCCGGCGGGAATGGCTACACCTTC
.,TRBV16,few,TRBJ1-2,CASSQSQKQGYTF,TGTGCCAGCAGCCAATCCCAGAAACAGGGCTACACCTTC
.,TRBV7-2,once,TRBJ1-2,CASGTKRVDGYTF,TGTGCCAGCGGCACCAAGAGGGTGGACGGCTACACCTTC
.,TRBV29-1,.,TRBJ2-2,CSGRVTGELFF,TGCAGCGGCCGCGTCACCGGGGAGCTGTTTTTT
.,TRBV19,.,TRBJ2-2,CASSVRRGKTGELFF,TGTGCCAGTAGTGTTCGGAGGGGGAAGACCGGGGAGCTGTTTTTT
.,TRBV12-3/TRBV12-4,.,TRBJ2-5,CVSSFRGTQYF,TGTGTCAGCAGTTTTCGGGGGACCCAGTACTTC
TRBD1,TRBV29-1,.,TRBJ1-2,CSVDLTGFNGYTF,TGCAGCGTTGACTTGACAGGGTTCAATGGCTACACCTTC
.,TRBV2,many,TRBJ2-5,CASTPEGGPAGETQYF,TGTGCCAGCACCCCTGAGGGGGGGCCCGCGGGGGAGACCCAGTACTTC
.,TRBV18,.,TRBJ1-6,CASSPPVGSPLHF,TGTGCCAGCTCACCACCGGTAGGTTCACCCCTCCACTTT
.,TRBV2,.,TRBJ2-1,CASTIGYNEQFF,TGTGCCAGCACTATTGGTTACAATGAGCAGTTCTTC
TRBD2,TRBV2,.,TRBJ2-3,CASSAPSGANTDTQYF,TGTGCCAGCAGTGCCCCTAGCGGGGCTAACACAGATACGCAGTATTTT
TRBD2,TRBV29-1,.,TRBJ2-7,CSVEVSGDPGEQYF,TGCAGCGTTGAGGTTAGCGGGGACCCGGGCGAGCAGTACTTC
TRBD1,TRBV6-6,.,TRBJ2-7,CASMGQGSDCEQYF,TGTGCCAGCATGGGACAGGGATCTGACTGCGAGCAGTACTTC
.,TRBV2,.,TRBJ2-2,CASKLETVNTGELFF,TGTGCCAGCAAACTCGAGACAGTGAACACCGGGGAGCTGTTTTTT
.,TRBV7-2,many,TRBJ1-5,CASSSTLRGGQPQHF,TGTGCCAGCAGCTCCACGTTGCGGGGGGGGCAGCCCCAGCATTTT
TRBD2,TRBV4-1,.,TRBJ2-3,CASSPSLAGGTDTQYF,TGCGCCAGCAGCCCCTCCCTAGCGGGGGGCACAGATACGCAGTATTTT
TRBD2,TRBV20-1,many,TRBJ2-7,CSATSGSYEQYF,TGCAGTGCCACTAGCGGGAGTTACGAGCAGTACTTC
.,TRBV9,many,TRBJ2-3,CASSPRSADTQYF,TGTGCCAGCAGCCCCCGGTCGGCAGATACGCAGTATTTT
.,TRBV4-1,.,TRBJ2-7,CANSHSYERYF,TGCGCCAACAGCCACTCCTACGAGCGGTACTTC
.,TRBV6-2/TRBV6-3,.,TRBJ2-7,CAGPHRDNLPYEQYF,TGTGCCGGCCCCCACCGGGACAACCTCCCCTACGAGCAGTACTTC
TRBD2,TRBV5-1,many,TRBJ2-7,CASSLAGAEQYF,TGTGCCAGCAGCTTAGCGGGCGCCGAGCAGTACTTC
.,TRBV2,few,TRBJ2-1,CASSTPPLEGTFF,TGTGCCAGCAGTACCCCCCCGTTGGAGGGGACGTTCTTC
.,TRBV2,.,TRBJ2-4,CASMSQVANIQYF,TGTGCCAGCATGTCCCAGGTTGCCAACATTCAGTACTTC
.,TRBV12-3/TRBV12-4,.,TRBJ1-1,CASNPGGRGTEAFF,TGTGCCAGCAACCCTGGGGGCCGGGGAACTGAAGCTTTCTTT
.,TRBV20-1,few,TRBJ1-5,CSAGPQGGDNQPQHF,TGCAGTGCTGGGCCACAGGGAGGGGACAATCAGCCCCAGCATTTT
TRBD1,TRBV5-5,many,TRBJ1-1,CASSLGQGFTEAFF,TGTGCCAGCAGCTTGGGACAGGGGTTCACTGAAGCTTTCTTT
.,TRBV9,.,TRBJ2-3,CASSRLNTDTQYF,TGTGCCAGCAGCAGACTAAACACAGATACGCAGTATTTT
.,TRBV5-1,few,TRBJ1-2,CASSSRTESYYGYTF,TGCGCCAGCAGCTCACGGACAGAAAGTTACTATGGCTACACCTTC
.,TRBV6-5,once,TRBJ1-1,CASSYSTGEAFF,TGTGCCAGCAGTTACTCGACGGGTGAAGCTTTCTTT
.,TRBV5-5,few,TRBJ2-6,CASSLAPVRSGANVLTF,TGTGCCAGCAGCTTGGCGCCCGTGCGCTCTGGGGCCAACGTCCTGACTTTC
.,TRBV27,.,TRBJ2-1,CASSLWAGRNNEQFF,TGTGCCAGCAGTTTATGGGCAGGGAGGAACAATGAGCAGTTCTTC
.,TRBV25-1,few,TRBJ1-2,CASSHDRANYGYTF,TGTGCCAGCAGTCATGACAGAGCTAACTATGGCTACACCTTC
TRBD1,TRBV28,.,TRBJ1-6,CASRLGTGSNSPLHF,TGTGCCAGCAGGCTCGGGACAGGGAGTAATTCACCCCTCCACTTT
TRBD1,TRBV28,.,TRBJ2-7,CASSRIGGSEQYF,TGTGCCAGCAGTAGGATAGGGGGCTCCGAGCAGTACTTC
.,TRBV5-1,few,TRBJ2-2,CASNRGPNTGELFF,TGCGCCAGCAATCGGGGCCCTAACACCGGGGAGCTGTTTTTT
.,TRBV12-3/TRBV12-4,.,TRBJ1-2,CAGSPGTFANYGYTF,TGTGCCGGCAGCCCCGGGACGTTCGCTAACTATGGCTACACCTTC
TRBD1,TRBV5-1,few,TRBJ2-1,CASRGQGDSEQFF,TGCGCCAGCAGGGGCCAGGGGGACAGTGAGCAGTTCTTC
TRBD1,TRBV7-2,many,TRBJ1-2,CASSLGDRVGGYTF,TGTGCCAGCAGCTTGGGCGACAGGGTAGGCGGCTACACCTTC
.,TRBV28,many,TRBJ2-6,CASSIGQPTGANVLTF,TGTGCCAGCAGTATCGGACAGCCAACTGGGGCCAACGTCCTGACTTTC
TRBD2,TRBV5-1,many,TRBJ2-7,CASSLPWVAGSYEQYF,TGCGCCAGCAGCTTGCCTTGGGTAGCGGGCTCCTACGAGCAGTACTTC
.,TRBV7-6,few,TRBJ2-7,CASSPQPDHNEQYF,TGTGCCAGCAGCCCCCAGCCCGATCACAATGAGCAGTACTTC
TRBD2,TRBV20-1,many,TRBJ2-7,CSARDATSGTSEQYF,TGCAGTGCTAGAGACGCGACTAGCGGGACCTCCGAGCAGTACTTC
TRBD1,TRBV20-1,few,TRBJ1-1,CSARGRTGPNTEAFF,TGCAGTGCTAGGGGAAGGACAGGACCCAACACTGAAGCTTTCTTT
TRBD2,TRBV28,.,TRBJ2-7,CASTLGGNYEQYF,TGTGCCAGCACCCTGGGAGGGAACTACGAGCAGTACTTC
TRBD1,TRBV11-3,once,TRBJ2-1,CSSSWDRSSYNEQFF,TGTTCCAGCAGCTGGGACAGGAGCTCCTACAATGAGCAGTTCTTC
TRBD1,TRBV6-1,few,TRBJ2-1,CASSPRGTGIVDEQFF,TGTGCCAGCAGCCCGCGAGGGACAGGGATTGTAGACGAGCAGTTCTTC
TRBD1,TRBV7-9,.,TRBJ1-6,CASSFLKGANSPLHF,TGTGCCAGCAGCTTTCTTAAGGGGGCAAATTCACCCCTCCACTTT
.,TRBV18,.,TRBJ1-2,CASSRVQGPYGYTF,TGTGCCAGCTCACGGGTCCAGGGCCCCTATGGCTACACCTTC
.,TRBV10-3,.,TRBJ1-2,CAISEPPGGGYTF,TGTGCCATCAGTGAGCCCCCGGGGGGCGGCTACACCTTC
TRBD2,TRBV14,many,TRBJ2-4,CASSPLSGGLAKNIQYF,TGTGCCAGCAGCCCCCTCAGCGGGGGATTAGCCAAAAACATTCAGTACTTC